The clone carrying this TCR beta chain is deemed large. Its antigen is not known. One end of the junction is discordant with germline, which a read error may explain. The CDR3 length is 13 residues. Germline V gives CDR1 DFQATT, CDR2 SNEGSKA (reference sequence). Time point denoted: late sampling 161 to 241 days after vaccination in a few convalescent patients. As for treatment: approximately nine-day PBMC culture with coronavirus spike peptide pools or control peptides (ViraFEST assay). TCR sequencing followed the expansion of antigen-specific T cells with peptide pools in ViraFEST. An Oncomine TCR Beta short-read assay was used to sequence the DNA from cultured CD4+ T cells. TCRdb itself ran the PCR reads through MiXCR, one entry per CDR3 protein. Of approximately 20,000 distinct CDR3 sequences listed, 46% are singletons. The source of the sample is a study of vaccination and CD4 T cells after COVID-19. Study summary: Comprising six males and four females, the convalescent participants counted two Hispanic individuals among them.

General study points: For convalescent patients, 304 of the 307 vaccine-specific clones analyzed were classified as spike mono-reactive. Relatively small numbers of convalescent patients were studied, with no early post-infection timepoints included.

The rearrangement uses TRBV20-1 and TRBJ1-1; tentative D call: TRBD1 (5 bases). The clonotype originates from a human donor who had recovered from COVID-19. The sample here was CD4+ T cells from blood, cultured in vitro, taken about 7 months after SARS-CoV-2 vaccination. CDR3 DNA: TGCAGTGCCAGAGTCCAGGGAGGTACTGAAGCTTTCTTT. Translating gives CSARVQGGTEAFF.